Detailed here is one T cell receptor beta chain. Its antigen is currently unknown. The data originate from a study of Ad26.COV2.S vaccination and SARS-CoV-2 variants. Study information: Among those in the COV1001 Ad26.COV2.S trial arm was the donor. Broader study findings: Non-spike TCR breadth showed similarity between vaccine and placebo recipients.

The CDR3 covers 14 residues. Trimming left V 7 bases short and J 0 bases short, with 10 bases between. In germline, CDR1 is MGHDK, CDR2 SYGVNS. Method: immunoSEQ multiplex PCR; TCRdb's copy keeps in-frame clones and lacks some. This sample has hundreds of thousands of clones; roughly 90% occur once, and the top ten carry around 1.5%. The treatment was: 19 received Ad26.COV2.S at low or high dose, single or two shots; about five received placebo; per-sample allocation not given. Day 63 following the first vaccine or placebo injection was when the samples were taken. Donation was by an adult aged 18-55 years who was in Boston. Vaccination used an Ad26 vector expressing Wuhan-strain SARS-CoV-2 spike.

The sequenced sample was peripheral blood, obtained in a trial of Ad26.COV2.S vaccine versus placebo. The chain carries TRBV25-1 and TRBJ2-1; no firm D call. The sequence was obtained from a person aged 18-60 years who received the Ad26.COV2.S COVID-19 vaccine or a placebo. This CDR3 reads CASTTLSSYNEQFF. For the CDR3, the DNA is TGTGCCAGCACCACTCTCAGCTCCTACAATGAGCAGTTCTTC.